The 29 T cell receptor beta chains presented below share a single source sample, sequenced in a study of response to subunit inactivated influenza vaccine. TCRdb reanalysed the RT-PCR reads using MiXCR and keeps one entry per CDR3 protein. The data contain 490,000 or so distinct CDR3 sequences, less than 8% of them singletons. The specimen comprised PBMCs from blood, sampled 23 months after vaccination. The receptors here all came from a man between 45 and 75 years old who received an inactivated influenza vaccine.

The chain recombines TRBV9 with TRBJ2-3; TRBD2 is a possible D gene (7 bases). The CDR3 is 16 residues long. CDR1 SGDLS and CDR2 YYNGEE come from the germline V gene. V lost 4 bases to trimming and J lost 5 bases, with 20 bases between them. The CDR3 DNA is TGTGCCAGCAGCCCTAGATTCGCGGGGGCCGGAGATACGCAGTATTTT. Its translation is CASSPRFAGAGDTQYF.

There are many counts of this clonotype. The chain is built from TRBV7-2 and TRBJ2-1; 9 positions agree with TRBD2. The length of the CDR3 is 15 residues. Germline CDR1 is SGHTA and CDR2 is FQGNSA. V lost 6 bases to trimming and J lost 3 bases; unmatched junction nucleotides: 6. CDR3 sequence reads: CASSRQREVYNEQFF. The CDR3 DNA follows: TGTGCCAGCAGTCGTCAGCGGGAGGTCTACAATGAGCAGTTCTTC.

This clonotype was detected a few times. The genes are TRBV28 and TRBJ2-1, with D perhaps TRBD1 (5 bases). CDR3 length: 17 residues. Trimming took off 5 bases at V and 0 bases at J, with 17 bases between the two ends. Per germline, CDR1 MDHEN and CDR2 SYDVKM. The CDR3 region is CASSHDSYRSSYNEQFF. CDR3 nucleotide sequence: TGTGCCAGCAGTCACGACAGCTACAGAAGCTCCTACAATGAGCAGTTCTTC.

This clonotype has only a few counts. The rearrangement links TRBV12-3 or TRBV12-4 to TRBJ1-4; 7 positions match TRBD1. The ends lost 3 bases at V and 4 bases at J; junction bases unmatched: 5. The CDR3 loop spans 15 amino acids. The CDR3 coding sequence is TGTGCCAGCAGTTTCGCGGGGACAGTTAATGAAAAACTGTTTTTT. Translating it yields CASSFAGTVNEKLFF.

This clonotype appeared many times. CDR3 DNA: TGTGCCAGCTACGGACAATCCGGTAAAAAGCGAGCTTTCTTT. It yields the protein CASYGQSGKKRAFF. The gene calls are TRBV6-1 and TRBJ1-1; tentative D call: TRBD1 (5 bases). Trimming pared 8 bases from V and 10 bases from J, leaving 23 bases between. Germline V CDR1 and CDR2: MNHNS, SASEGT. The CDR3 consists of 14 residues.

As for this clonotype: One junction end does not reproduce the germline sequence, and a read error may be involved. The rearrangement uses TRBV6-5 and TRBJ2-7, with 10 nucleotides matching TRBD1. This CDR3 is 16 amino acids long. Per the germline V gene, CDR1 is MNHEY and CDR2 is SVGAGI. In DNA form, the CDR3 reads TGTTCCAGCAGTTACAGCGGAGGACAGGGGGTCTACGAGCAGTACTTC. This encodes CSSSYSGGQGVYEQYF.

This clonotype was seen a few times. The chain recombines TRBV20-1 with TRBJ2-7, with D uncertain. CDR1 DFQATT and CDR2 SNEGSKA come from the germline V gene (reference sequence). This CDR3 region has 10 residues. Trimming cost V 3 bases and J 5 bases, with 5 bases left between them. CDR3 sequence: CSASRDEQYF. The CDR3 DNA is TGCAGTGCTAGTCGGGACGAGCAGTACTTC.

The chain is built from TRBV20-1 and TRBJ2-1; 11 nucleotides align to TRBD2. This CDR3 has 15 residues. The germline gives CDR1 DFQATT, CDR2 SNEGSKA (reference sequence). The V segment lost 4 bases and the J segment 6 bases; nucleotides outside the gene matches: 8. The CDR3 DNA reads as TGCAGTGCTACACTCACTAGCGGGAGCGTCAATGAGCAGTTCTTC. This gives the protein CSATLTSGSVNEQFF.

The sample holds a few counts of this clonotype. V and J are TRBV7-2 and TRBJ2-6; D ambiguous. V was cut by 8 bases and J by 1 base, with 9 bases left in between. CDR1 SGHTA and CDR2 FQGNSA come from the germline V gene. The CDR3 is made up of 14 amino acids. CDR3 DNA sequence: TGTGCCAGCGGTATAGGGTCTGGGGCCAACGTCCTGACTTTC. This translates into CASGIGSGANVLTF.

This clonotype was seen at least ten times. The V call is TRBV20-1, the J call TRBJ2-1; 8 nucleotides align to TRBD2. V dropped 1 base and J dropped 0; count of bases not matched to a gene: 5. The CDR3 runs 16 residues. Germline V lookup: CDR1 DFQATT, CDR2 SNEGSKA (reference sequence). The CDR3 DNA reads TGCAGTGCTAGAGGTTTAGCGGGGCCCTCCTACAATGAGCAGTTCTTC. Protein product: CSARGLAGPSYNEQFF.

This clonotype has a count of ten or more. This sequence joins TRBV12-3 or TRBV12-4 and TRBJ2-7; TRBD2 aligns across 10 bases. With 11 bases clipped from V and 5 bases from J, the junction kept 9 bases outside the gene matches. This CDR3 is built from 13 residues. CDR3 amino acids: CAVSGGAFHEQYF. The CDR3 DNA follows: TGTGCCGTGAGCGGGGGGGCCTTCCACGAGCAGTACTTC.

This clonotype was detected ten times or more. V and J are TRBV20-1 and TRBJ2-3; D not certain. The length of the CDR3 is 15 residues. Germline loops: CDR1 DFQATT, CDR2 SNEGSKA (reference sequence). V lost 2 bases, J lost 4 bases, and 16 bases lay in between. The CDR3 DNA sequence: TGCAGTGCTAGACTCCCTTTGCAGGTTCCAGATACGCAGTATTTT. Translated, it gives CSARLPLQVPDTQYF.

The chain couples TRBV6-2 or TRBV6-3 to TRBJ2-1, with TRBD2 matching over 14 bases. CDR3 size: 18 residues. Germline V gene sequence: CDR1 MNHEY, CDR2 SVGEGT. V shed 4 bases and J 1 base; nucleotides not matched to a gene: 6. CDR3 DNA sequence: TGTGCCAGCAGTTTAGGGACTAGCGGGAGATGGTCCTACAATGAGCAGTTCTTC. It yields the protein CASSLGTSGRWSYNEQFF.

This chain connects TRBV12-3 or TRBV12-4 to TRBJ1-2; D possibly corresponds to TRBD1 (6 bases). The CDR3 consists of 13 residues. V was pared by 4 bases and J by 4 bases, with 10 bases between. The CDR3 DNA is TGTGCCAGCAGTTACCCAGGGGTCTATGGCTACACCTTC. It specifies CASSYPGVYGYTF.

The chain combines TRBV7-2 with TRBJ1-4; 8 bases are shared with TRBD1. J gave up 7 bases and V 5 bases, and 9 bases lay outside the gene matches. The CDR3 loop spans 15 amino acids. The germline CDR1 and CDR2 sequences are SGHTA and FQGNSA. CDR3 sequence: CASSPRQGSTEKLFF. CDR3 DNA sequence: TGTGCCAGCAGCCCAAGACAGGGGTCGACTGAAAAACTGTTTTTT.

This clonotype was found many times. The chain recombines TRBV28 with TRBJ2-3; possibly TRBD2 for D (5 bases). This CDR3 is 13 amino acids long. V lost 10 bases and J lost 0, with 11 bases in between. Germline values: CDR1 MDHEN, CDR2 SYDVKM. The CDR3 DNA follows: TGTGCCACCCAGAGGGATAGCACAGATACGCAGTATTTT. It specifies CATQRDSTDTQYF.

This clonotype came up many times. The chain employs TRBV20-1 and TRBJ2-1; the match to TRBD2 covers 9 bases. CDR1 and CDR2 (germline): DFQATT, SNEGSKA (reference sequence). The CDR3 contains 16 residues. The V gene end was trimmed by 8 bases and the J gene end by 2 bases; junction bases not matched to a gene: 13. The CDR3 is CSPKTLAGGAYNEQFF. CDR3 sequence (DNA): TGCAGTCCGAAGACACTAGCGGGTGGAGCCTACAATGAGCAGTTCTTC.

The V and J genes are TRBV5-1 and TRBJ2-4; 8 bases are shared with TRBD2. Germline trimming cut 0 bases from V and 0 bases from J; bases unmatched to any gene: 2. This CDR3 region has 16 residues. Germline CDR1 is SGHRS and CDR2 is YFSETQ. The CDR3 loop reads CASSLGAGGAKNIQYF. The CDR3 region has the DNA TGCGCCAGCAGCTTGGGTGCGGGGGGAGCCAAAAACATTCAGTACTTC.

The CDR3 nucleotides are TGTGCCAGCAGCCAAGATGGAACGGGAGGTGCCGGAACCCAGTACTTC. Residues: CASSQDGTGGAGTQYF. V is TRBV4-2 and J is TRBJ2-5, with 7 bases matching TRBD2. The J segment lost 8 bases and the V segment lost 0 bases, leaving 12 bases of the junction unmatched. CDR3 length: 16 residues. Germline CDR1 and CDR2: LGHNA and YNFKEQ.

This clonotype showed up many times. This chain connects TRBV7-2 to TRBJ1-1, with a possible D match to TRBD1 (5 bases). Looked up from germline, CDR1 is SGHTA and CDR2 is FQGNSA. The CDR3 totals 14 residues. The V end was cut by 5 bases, the J end by 1 base, with 11 bases between. CDR3: CASSGRGGNTEAFF. The CDR3 nucleotides are TGTGCCAGCAGCGGAAGGGGTGGGAACACTGAAGCTTTCTTT.

This clonotype was recorded many times. The chain combines TRBV5-1 with TRBJ2-7; 10 bases are a match to TRBD2. This CDR3 contains 15 residues. Unmatched junction bases numbered 5, after V lost 1 base and J lost 4 bases. The V gene's germline CDR1 is SGHRS and CDR2 YFSETQ. DNA of the CDR3: TGCGCCAGCAGCTTGAGCCTAGCGGGAGCTTACGAGCAGTACTTC. Translation: CASSLSLAGAYEQYF.

This clonotype was recorded a few times. The chain combines TRBV20-1 with TRBJ2-7, with D perhaps being TRBD1 or TRBD2 (6 bases each). The CDR3 is 14 amino acids. CDR1 is DFQATT, CDR2 SNEGSKA, per germline (reference sequence). The V and J ends lost 5 bases and 7 bases respectively, with 21 bases between them. Here the CDR3 DNA reads TGCAGTGCTGAAGGGGGGCGGGGTGTCGAGGAGCAGTACTTC. The encoded protein is CSAEGGRGVEEQYF.

This clonotype was seen only a few times. The chain combines TRBV20-1 with TRBJ2-2; 8 bases line up with TRBD1. The V segment lost 6 bases and the J segment 2 bases; nucleotides outside the gene matches: 5. The CDR3 is 14 amino acids. Per germline, CDR1 DFQATT and CDR2 SNEGSKA (reference sequence). The CDR3 protein is CSALGQGNTGELFF. The CDR3 bases are TGCAGTGCCTTAGGACAGGGAAACACCGGGGAGCTGTTTTTT.

This clonotype was picked up a small number of times. The rearrangement uses TRBV10-3 and TRBJ2-2; 9 bases map to TRBD1. In germline, CDR1 is ENHRY, CDR2 SYGVKD. The J segment lost 1 base and the V segment lost 3 bases, leaving 3 bases of the junction unmatched. The CDR3 is 16 residues long. The CDR3 reads CAISEPGQGNTGELFF. DNA of the CDR3: TGTGCCATCAGTGAACCGGGACAGGGGAACACCGGGGAGCTGTTTTTT.

The V and J genes are TRBV6-2 or TRBV6-3 and TRBJ1-5; D is unresolved. CDR1 and CDR2 from the germline V gene are MNHEY and SVGEGT. The CDR3 sequence is 17 residues long. Trimming took off 5 bases at V and 0 bases at J, with 17 bases between the two ends. The CDR3 coding sequence is TGTGCCAGCAGTCAAAAGGGAGACCACTATAGCAATCAGCCCCAGCATTTT. Translating it yields CASSQKGDHYSNQPQHF.

V gene TRBV7-3 combines with J gene TRBJ2-1; D is undetermined. Germline CDR1 and CDR2: SGHTA and FQGTGA. This CDR3 comprises 13 residues. Trimming removed 1 base from V and 9 bases from J, with 10 bases in between. In DNA, the CDR3 is TGTGCCAGCAGCTTAATGGTCGGTTCTGAGCAGTTCTTC. Amino acid sequence: CASSLMVGSEQFF.

This clonotype was detected a few times. The chain links TRBV6-5 to TRBJ2-5; 10 bases are a match to TRBD2. V gave up 0 bases and J gave up 5 bases; unmatched junction bases: 9. There are 17 residues in the CDR3. Germline loops: CDR1 MNHEY, CDR2 SVGAGI. In DNA, the CDR3 is TGTGCCAGCAGTTACTCGCCGACTAGCGGGCCGGGGGAGACCCAGTACTTC. Its protein is CASSYSPTSGPGETQYF.

This clonotype has just a few counts. The chain is built from TRBV5-1 and TRBJ2-6; D gene unclear. The CDR3 consists of 14 residues. Trimming cost V 0 bases and J 4 bases, with 5 bases left between them. Per the germline V gene, CDR1 is SGHRS and CDR2 is YFSETQ. The CDR3 DNA reads TGCGCCAGCAGCTTGGGTAGAGGGGCCAACGTCCTGACTTTC. Residues: CASSLGRGANVLTF.

The table lists this clonotype with a few counts. The chain recombines TRBV6-2 or TRBV6-3 with TRBJ2-4; either TRBD1 or TRBD2 may fit D (5 bases each). Trimming took 5 bases from V and 7 from J, leaving 15 bases between them. This CDR3 comprises 14 residues. CDR1 is MNHEY and CDR2 is SVGEGT in the germline V gene. This chain's CDR3 is CASSRPGRTNIQYF. The DNA of the CDR3 is TGTGCCAGCAGTCGCCCGGGACGCACCAACATTCAGTACTTC.